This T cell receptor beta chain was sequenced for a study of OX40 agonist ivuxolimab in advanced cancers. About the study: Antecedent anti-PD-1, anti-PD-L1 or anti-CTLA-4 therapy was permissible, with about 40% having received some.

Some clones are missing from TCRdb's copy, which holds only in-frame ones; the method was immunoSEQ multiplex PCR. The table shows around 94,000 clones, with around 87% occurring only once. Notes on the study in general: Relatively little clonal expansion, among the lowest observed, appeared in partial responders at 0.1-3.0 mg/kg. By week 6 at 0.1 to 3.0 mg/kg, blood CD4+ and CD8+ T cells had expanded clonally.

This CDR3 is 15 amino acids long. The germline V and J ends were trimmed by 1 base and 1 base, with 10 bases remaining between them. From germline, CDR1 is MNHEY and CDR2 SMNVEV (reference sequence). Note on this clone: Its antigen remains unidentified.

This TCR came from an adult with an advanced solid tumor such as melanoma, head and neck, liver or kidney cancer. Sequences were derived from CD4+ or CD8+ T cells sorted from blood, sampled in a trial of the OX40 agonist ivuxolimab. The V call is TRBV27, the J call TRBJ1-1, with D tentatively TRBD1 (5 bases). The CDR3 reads CASSLFGRGNTEAFF. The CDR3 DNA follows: TGTGCCAGCAGTTTATTTGGGAGGGGGAACACTGAAGCTTTCTTT.